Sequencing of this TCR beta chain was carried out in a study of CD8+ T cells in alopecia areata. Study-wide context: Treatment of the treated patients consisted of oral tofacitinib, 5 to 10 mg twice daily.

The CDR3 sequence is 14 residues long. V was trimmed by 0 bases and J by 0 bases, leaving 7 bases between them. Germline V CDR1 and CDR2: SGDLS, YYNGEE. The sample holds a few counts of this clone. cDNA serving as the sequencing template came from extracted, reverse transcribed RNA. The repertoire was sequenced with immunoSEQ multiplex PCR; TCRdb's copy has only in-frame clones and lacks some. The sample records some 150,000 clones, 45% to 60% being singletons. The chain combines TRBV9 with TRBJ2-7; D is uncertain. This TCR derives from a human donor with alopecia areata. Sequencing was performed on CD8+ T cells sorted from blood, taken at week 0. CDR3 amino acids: CASSVDSDSYEQYF. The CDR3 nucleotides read TGTGCCAGCAGCGTAGATAGTGACTCCTACGAGCAGTACTTC.